This T cell receptor beta chain was sequenced during a study of T-cell memory formation after mild COVID-19. Overall study: There were largely donor-specific TCR clusters.

General observations from the study: Largely, contracting CD4+ clones fell within CM and EM, and contracting CD8+ clones within EMRA.

As for this clonotype: Its target is unknown.

Trimming shortened V by 6 bases and J by 6 bases, and 7 bases separated the two germline ends. The length of the CDR3 is 11 residues. The germline CDR1 and CDR2 sequences are SEHNR and FQNEAQ (reference sequence). TCRdb analysed the 5' RACE reads with MiXCR anew, one entry per CDR3 protein. The table has hundreds of thousands of distinct CDR3 sequences, 28% seen once. The receptor comes from an adult woman who had mild COVID-19 (a few samples of this study predate the infection). Cell type and time point are not known. This chain uses TRBV7-9 with TRBJ2-3; D is unclear. Sequenced input: PBMCs or a T cell subset sorted from them (not recorded which). This CDR3 is CASRNGDTQYF. CDR3 DNA: TGTGCCAGCAGAAATGGGGATACGCAGTATTTT.